This TCR beta chain was captured in a study of blood T cell repertoires in COVID-19. J gave up 7 bases and V 5 bases, and 6 bases lay outside the gene matches. Germline loops: CDR1 LNHDA, CDR2 SQIVND (reference sequence). This CDR3 is 13 amino acids long. Here immunoSEQ multiplex PCR was the method, and the copy in TCRdb shows in-frame clones only, minus some. The sample records 250,000 to 300,000 clones, approximately 90% being singletons. The chain couples TRBV19 to TRBJ2-7, with 9 nucleotides matching TRBD2. Sequenced: PBMCs or T cells enriched from blood (not recorded which). The receptor's source is a man in his forties who had recovered from COVID-19. This CDR3 reads CASSLAGALEQYF. The CDR3 DNA is TGTGCCAGTAGTTTAGCGGGAGCTCTGGAGCAGTACTTC.